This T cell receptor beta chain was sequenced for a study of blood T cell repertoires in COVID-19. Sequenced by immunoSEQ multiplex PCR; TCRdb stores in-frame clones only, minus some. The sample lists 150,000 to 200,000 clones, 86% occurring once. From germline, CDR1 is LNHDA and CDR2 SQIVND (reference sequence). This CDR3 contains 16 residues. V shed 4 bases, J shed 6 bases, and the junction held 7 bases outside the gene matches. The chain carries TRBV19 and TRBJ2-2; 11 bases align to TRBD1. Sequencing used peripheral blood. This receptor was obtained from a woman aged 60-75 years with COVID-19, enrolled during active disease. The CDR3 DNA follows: TGTGCCAGTAGTACCACCGGGACAGGGGGACCCGGGGAGCTGTTTTTT. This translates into CASSTTGTGGPGELFF.